These 15 T cell receptor beta chains were all obtained from the same sample, sequenced in a study of blood T cells in healthy people across ages. Combining a sample-barcoded 5' primer with a J-beta primer mix, a second PCR ran for about 7 to 11 cycles. One entry per CDR3 protein results from TCRdb running MiXCR on the 5' RACE reads. This sample has 700,000 or so distinct CDR3 sequences, with around two fifths found just once. Sequenced material: blood. These TCRs come from a man older than 75 in good health.

V gene TRBV20-1 combines with J gene TRBJ2-7, with D maybe TRBD1 (5 bases). The CDR3 is 11 residues long. V was pared by 6 bases and J by 4 bases, with 10 bases between. CDR1 is DFQATT, CDR2 SNEGSKA, per germline (reference sequence). The CDR3 DNA reads as TGCAGTGCCAGGGCCATTTACGAGCAGTACTTC. Translated: CSARAIYEQYF.

The J gene is TRBJ2-5, the V gene TRBV7-2; 7 bases line up with TRBD2. V dropped 6 bases and J dropped 2; count of bases not matched to a gene: 6. In germline, CDR1 is SGHTA, CDR2 FQGNSA. The CDR3 loop spans 14 amino acids. The CDR3 sequence: CASRDWGGQETQYF. CDR3 bases: TGTGCCAGCAGAGACTGGGGGGGGCAAGAGACCCAGTACTTC.

This chain connects TRBV10-1 to TRBJ2-7, with 8 bases aligning to TRBD1. The germline V gene encodes CDR1 WNHNN and CDR2 SYGVQD (reference sequence). The CDR3 sequence is 16 residues long. V lost 6 bases to trimming and J lost 2 bases; unmatched junction nucleotides: 12. The CDR3 here is CASSPQAGQGPYEQYF. For the CDR3, the DNA is TGCGCCAGCAGCCCCCAGGCAGGACAGGGCCCCTACGAGCAGTACTTC.

In its sample, this clonotype was seen a few times. V is TRBV18 and J is TRBJ1-6; D unclear. V lost 2 bases and J lost 6, with 11 bases in between. The CDR3 extends over 15 amino acids. Per germline, CDR1 KGHSH and CDR2 LQKENI. The CDR3 loop is CASSPIPGGNSPLHF. DNA of the CDR3: TGTGCCAGCTCACCAATCCCGGGCGGTAATTCACCCCTCCACTTT.

This clonotype occurred many times. CDR3 sequence: CASSLGTGGSYEQYF. The CDR3 coding sequence is TGTGCCAGCAGCCTGGGGACAGGAGGATCCTACGAGCAGTACTTC. This chain joins TRBV6-1 and TRBJ2-7, with TRBD1 matching over 8 bases. CDR1 MNHNS and CDR2 SASEGT come from the germline V gene. Germline trimming cut 6 bases from V and 1 base from J; bases unmatched to any gene: 8. This CDR3 is built from 15 residues.

This clonotype was observed a single time. This chain uses TRBV7-2 with TRBJ2-1; D is undetermined. Germline V CDR1 and CDR2: SGHTA, FQGNSA. Trimming pared 3 bases from V and 6 bases from J, leaving 12 bases between. The CDR3 sequence is 14 residues long. CDR3 residues: CASSFIIGSNEQFF. The CDR3 nucleotides are TGTGCCAGCAGCTTTATCATAGGAAGCAATGAGCAGTTCTTC.

The V and J genes are TRBV7-2 and TRBJ1-3; the D gene is possibly TRBD1 (5 bases). Germline V gives CDR1 SGHTA, CDR2 FQGNSA. This CDR3 is built from 14 residues. Trimming pared 5 bases from V and 0 bases from J, leaving 8 bases between. In DNA, the CDR3 is TGTGCCAGCAGCAACGACAGCTCTGGAAACACCATATATTTT. Translated: CASSNDSSGNTIYF.

The chain combines TRBV7-2 with TRBJ2-1; tentatively, D is TRBD1 (6 bases). Judging by the DNA end, TRBJ2-7 fits better; the J call may be wrong. The germline V gene encodes CDR1 SGHTA and CDR2 FQGNSA. CDR3 length equals 13 residues. The chain's CDR3 is CASSIRDNYEQYF. CDR3 nucleotide sequence: TGTGCCAGCAGCATCCGGGACAACTACGAGCAGTACTTC.

This clonotype has just a few counts. The CDR3 DNA follows: TGTGCCAGCAGTGAAGATTCGGCCACAGATACGCAGTATTTT. It encodes CASSEDSATDTQYF. The rearrangement uses TRBV6-1 and TRBJ2-3; D remains unclear. This CDR3 spans 14 amino acids. V was cut by 1 base and J by 2 bases, with 7 bases left in between. The germline CDR1 and CDR2 sequences are MNHNS and SASEGT.

This chain joins TRBV4-3 and TRBJ2-3; TRBD1 matches 7 bases. V was pared by 2 bases and J by 1 base, with 3 bases of the junction left unmatched. CDR1 and CDR2 from the germline V gene are LGHNA and YSLEER. This CDR3 comprises 15 residues. The CDR3 nucleotides are TGCGCCAGCAGCCAAAGTGACAGGGGCACAGATACGCAGTATTTT. Residues: CASSQSDRGTDTQYF.

Comment on this clonotype: One end of the junction does not line up with germline, which may come from a read error. V usage is TRBV4-1 and J usage is TRBJ2-7; 8 bases are shared with TRBD2. Germline V gene lookup returns CDR1 MGHRA and CDR2 YSYEKL. CDR3 length: 15 residues. CDR3 loop: CASGHEPGLAYEQYF. CDR3 in DNA: TGCGCCAGCGGCCATGAACCGGGACTAGCCTACGAGCAGTACTTC.

This chain joins TRBV30 and TRBJ1-2, with D tentatively TRBD1 (5 bases). The V and J ends lost 3 bases and 3 bases respectively, with 11 bases between them. CDR1 and CDR2 (germline): GTSNPN, SVGIG (reference sequence). The CDR3 runs 13 residues. For the CDR3, the DNA is TGTGCCTGGAGCGCCTTGGGGGACTATGGCTACACCTTC. This gives the protein CAWSALGDYGYTF.

The chain links TRBV5-1 to TRBJ2-3; TRBD1 agrees at 8 bases. The J segment lost 9 bases and the V segment lost 3 bases, leaving 9 bases of the junction unmatched. This CDR3 is built from 14 residues. In germline, CDR1 is SGHRS, CDR2 YFSETQ. The CDR3 DNA follows: TGCGCCAGCAGCTCAGGACAGGGCCGGGGCACGCAGTATTTT. This sequence encodes CASSSGQGRGTQYF.

The rearrangement uses TRBV21-1 and TRBJ2-5; the tabulated D call, TRBD2, remains unverified against the DNA. TRBV21-1 is annotated as a pseudogene. This CDR3 is built from 15 residues. CDR3 in DNA: TGTGCCAGCAGCAAAGGACGAGCGGGAGAGGAGACCCAGTACTTC. Translated, it gives CASSKGRAGEETQYF.

The chain employs TRBV9 and TRBJ2-1; 10 nucleotides agree with TRBD2. The CDR3 sequence is 20 residues long. Germline values: CDR1 SGDLS, CDR2 YYNGEE. Trimming at V came to 3 bases and at J to 5 bases, leaving 20 bases not matched to a gene. The CDR3 region has the DNA TGTGCCAGCAGCGCAGAACCGGGACTAGCGCCGTATAGATCCCACAATGAGCAGTTCTTC. It encodes CASSAEPGLAPYRSHNEQFF.